The 23 T cell receptor beta chains below come from one sample, sequenced in a study of cytomegalovirus exposure and HLA in healthy donors. The PCR employed 60 Vbeta primers together with 13 Jbeta primers. Here immunoSEQ multiplex PCR was the method, and the copy in TCRdb shows in-frame clones only, minus some. This table has roughly 180,000 clones, about 79% appearing once. The specimen was PBMCs. The receptors derive from a man younger than 35 in good health and CMV-seronegative.

J is TRBJ2-2 and V is TRBV7-3; 7 bases align to TRBD2. Germline V gene data show CDR1 as SGHTA and CDR2 as FQGTGA. Trimming took 5 bases from V and 4 from J; bases not matched to a gene: 10. The CDR3 is 16 residues long. CDR3 sequence (DNA): TGTGCCAGCAGCCTCCTAGGACTAGGTGGCACCGGGGAGCTGTTTTTT. Its protein is CASSLLGLGGTGELFF.

V and J are TRBV7-9 and TRBJ1-4; unclear D gene. CDR1 is SEHNR and CDR2 is FQNEAQ in the germline V gene (reference sequence). This CDR3 is built from 12 residues. V lost 6 bases, J lost 8 bases, and 10 bases lay in between. The CDR3 sequence is CASSYLQEKLFF. CDR3 DNA: TGTGCCAGCAGTTATCTACAGGAAAAACTGTTTTTT.

This chain joins TRBV7-3 and TRBJ2-2, with D unresolved. Trimming cost V 6 bases and J 6 bases, with 14 bases left between them. Germline loops: CDR1 SGHTA, CDR2 FQGTGA. This CDR3 is built from 14 residues. For the CDR3, the DNA is TGTGCCAGCAGGGTGACTGGATGGGCCGGGGAGCTGTTTTTT. This sequence encodes CASRVTGWAGELFF.

The chain has TRBV12-2 and TRBJ2-1; the table assigns TRBD2, which was not confirmed against the DNA. TRBV12-2 is tagged as a pseudogene. The CDR3 contains 15 residues. Here the CDR3 DNA reads TGTGCAAGTCGCTTAGGGCTAGCGCAATACAATGAGCAGTTCTTC. This gives the protein CASRLGLAQYNEQFF.

J is TRBJ2-7 and V is TRBV25-1; D may be TRBD1 (5 bases). Germline CDR1 MGHDK, CDR2 SYGVNS. The CDR3 is made up of 17 amino acids. Trimming cost V 5 bases and J 0 bases, with 20 bases left between them. CDR3 DNA sequence: TGTGCCAGCAGTTCCTACAAGGGGCAGGCTTCCTCCTACGAGCAGTACTTC. Its translation is CASSSYKGQASSYEQYF.

The J gene is TRBJ2-1, the V gene TRBV6-4, with D tentatively TRBD1 (5 bases). The CDR3 runs to 14 residues. Trimming left V 6 bases short and J 9 bases short, with 18 bases between. Germline lookup yields CDR1 MRHNA and CDR2 SNTAGT. CDR3 loop: CASSGGSGAGEQFF. In DNA, the CDR3 is TGTGCCAGCAGCGGCGGAAGTGGGGCTGGTGAGCAGTTCTTC.

J is TRBJ1-2 and V is TRBV28, with D perhaps matching TRBD1 (5 bases). Germline V gives CDR1 MDHEN, CDR2 SYDVKM. The ends were cut back, 2 bases at V and 4 bases at J, with 17 bases in the middle. CDR3 length: 16 amino acids. The CDR3 DNA reads as TGTGCCAGCAGTTTAGTAGGGGTGGAGCTCGGCTATGGCTACACCTTC. It encodes CASSLVGVELGYGYTF.

The V gene is TRBV9, the J gene TRBJ2-2; the match to TRBD2 covers 7 bases. Germline CDR1 is SGDLS and CDR2 is YYNGEE. The CDR3 is 14 amino acids. Trimming at V came to 7 bases and at J to 3 bases, leaving 6 bases not matched to a gene. As DNA, the CDR3 is TGTGCCAGCGCCGGGGAGGGGTACACCGGGGAGCTGTTTTTT. Its protein product is CASAGEGYTGELFF.

This CDR3 is CASSGRGLQYEQYF. In nucleotides, the CDR3 is TGTGCCAGCTCCGGCAGGGGGCTTCAATACGAGCAGTACTTC. The chain uses TRBV27 and TRBJ2-7, with 8 bases that match TRBD1. The CDR3 extends over 14 amino acids. J lost 4 bases, V lost 8 bases, and 10 bases had no gene match. From germline, CDR1 is MNHEY and CDR2 SMNVEV (reference sequence).

The chain couples TRBV19 to TRBJ2-3; 11 bases match TRBD2. Germline CDR1 LNHDA, CDR2 SQIVND (reference sequence). Losses at the gene ends were 4 bases for V and 2 bases for J; bases not matched to a gene: 14. This CDR3 comprises 19 residues. In DNA, the CDR3 is TGTGCCAGTAGTAGTCTCGCTGGAGTAGCGGGGGGGCCCACAGATACGCAGTATTTT. Its translation is CASSSLAGVAGGPTDTQYF.

The chain carries TRBV5-4 and TRBJ1-1; 8 bases agree with TRBD1. Losses at the gene ends were 4 bases for V and 10 bases for J; bases not matched to a gene: 15. Germline V gene sequence: CDR1 SGHNT, CDR2 YYREEE (reference sequence). This CDR3 is 15 amino acids long. CDR3 residues: CASSGTGTGGNVAFF. Written as DNA, the CDR3 is TGTGCCAGCAGCGGGACCGGGACAGGTGGGAACGTAGCTTTCTTT. Combining the CDR3 with reference TRBV5-4 and TRBJ1-1 gives the whole variable domain ETGVTQSPTHLIKTRGQQVTLRCSSQSGHNTVSWYQQALGQGPQFIFQYYREEENGRGNFPPRFSGLQFPNYSSELNVNALELDDSALYLCASSGTGTGGNVAFFGQGTRLTVV.

The chain is built from TRBV5-1 and TRBJ1-2; a possible D gene is TRBD1 (5 bases). CDR3 length equals 14 residues. Trimming left V 4 bases short and J 0 bases short, with 10 bases between. From germline, CDR1 is SGHRS and CDR2 YFSETQ. The CDR3 is CASSKDTTNYGYTF. In nucleotides, the CDR3 is TGCGCCAGCAGCAAGGACACGACTAACTATGGCTACACCTTC. The full variable domain, with the rest looked up from reference TRBV5-1 and TRBJ1-2, is KAGVTQTPRYLIKTRGQQVTLSCSPISGHRSVSWYQQTPGQGLQFLFEYFSETQRNKGNFPGRFSGRQFSNSRSEMNVSTLELGDSALYLCASSKDTTNYGYTFGSGTRLTVV.

This clone showed up just a few times. The chain recombines TRBV6-4 with TRBJ2-1; the match to TRBD2 covers 11 bases. The CDR3 contains 15 residues. After removal of 5 bases from V and 9 bases from J, the junction contained 9 bases not matched to a gene. Germline loops: CDR1 MRHNA, CDR2 SNTAGT. The CDR3 nucleotides read TGTGCCAGCAGTCTGGCTAGCGGGAGGTATTCTGAGCAGTTCTTC. As protein: CASSLASGRYSEQFF.

The V and J genes are TRBV5-1 and TRBJ2-7; 12 positions agree with TRBD1. The germline V gene has CDR1 SGHRS and CDR2 YFSETQ. CDR3 size: 15 residues. Unmatched junction bases numbered 6, after V lost 1 base and J lost 7 bases. The chain's CDR3 is CASSLTGTGGGEQYF. The CDR3 DNA follows: TGCGCCAGCAGCTTGACCGGGACAGGGGGCGGAGAGCAGTACTTC. The full variable domain, rest sourced from reference TRBV5-1 and TRBJ2-7, is KAGVTQTPRYLIKTRGQQVTLSCSPISGHRSVSWYQQTPGQGLQFLFEYFSETQRNKGNFPGRFSGRQFSNSRSEMNVSTLELGDSALYLCASSLTGTGGGEQYFGPGTRLTVT.

The chain is built from TRBV5-1 and TRBJ2-5, with 7 bases matching TRBD1. The J segment lost 3 bases and the V segment lost 4 bases, leaving 6 bases of the junction unmatched. CDR3 length equals 14 residues. Germline CDR1 SGHRS, CDR2 YFSETQ. This CDR3 is CASSRSGQKETQYF. CDR3 coding DNA: TGCGCCAGCAGCCGATCGGGACAGAAAGAGACCCAGTACTTC.

On this clone: One junction end disagrees with the germline gene, perhaps due to a read error. The chain links TRBV7-7 to TRBJ2-5, with 8 bases lining up with TRBD2. The CDR3 runs to 14 residues. CDR1 and CDR2 from the germline V gene are SSHAT and FNYEAQ (reference sequence). CDR3 in amino acids: CASSTGTRAETQYF. The DNA of the CDR3 is TGTGCTAGCAGCACAGGGACTAGGGCGGAGACCCAGTACTTC.

The V call is TRBV9, the J call TRBJ2-5; 7 bases align to TRBD2. The CDR3 covers 16 residues. J gave up 4 bases and V 3 bases, and 12 bases lay outside the gene matches. Germline-derived CDR1 and CDR2 are SGDLS and YYNGEE. The CDR3 is CASSERAGRAGETQYF. The DNA of the CDR3 is TGTGCCAGCAGCGAGAGAGCGGGGAGGGCGGGAGAGACCCAGTACTTC.

The chain recombines TRBV7-9 with TRBJ1-6; possibly TRBD1 for D (5 bases). Trimming removed 2 bases from V and 9 bases from J, with 14 bases in between. Germline V CDR1 and CDR2: SEHNR, FQNEAQ (reference sequence). The CDR3 runs to 15 residues. CDR3 bases: TGTGCCAGCAGCTTAATTGGCCTGGGGGGTTCACCCCTCCACTTT. It specifies CASSLIGLGGSPLHF.

This clone was seen once. This rearrangement joins TRBV10-2 to TRBJ2-3; 9 bases are shared with TRBD2. J was trimmed by 1 base and V by 8 bases; bases with no gene match: 13. The CDR3 spans 17 residues. Germline values: CDR1 WSHSY, CDR2 SAAADI. The CDR3 sequence: CASLPGLAGLGTDTQYF. DNA for the CDR3: TGCGCCAGCCTTCCGGGACTAGCCGGACTTGGCACAGATACGCAGTATTTT.

The chain couples TRBV6-1 to TRBJ1-1; 10 nucleotides match TRBD1. Trimming removed 5 bases from V and 3 bases from J; junction bases left unmatched: 3. This CDR3 is built from 14 residues. Germline loops: CDR1 MNHNS, CDR2 SASEGT. CDR3 region: CASSFGQGDTEAFF. The CDR3 nucleotides are TGTGCCAGCAGTTTCGGACAGGGGGACACTGAAGCTTTCTTT.

This clone was counted a few times. The chain links TRBV28 to TRBJ1-3, with TRBD1 identical over 7 bases. Germline loops: CDR1 MDHEN, CDR2 SYDVKM. The CDR3 runs to 17 residues. Germline trimming cut 5 bases from V and 1 base from J; bases unmatched to any gene: 11. DNA of the CDR3: TGTGCCAGCAGTAACCTGGGAGAGGGGGCTTCTGGAAACACCATATATTTT. The encoded protein is CASSNLGEGASGNTIYF.

This clone was counted only a few times. The gene calls are TRBV6-5 and TRBJ2-2; a weak D match, TRBD1 (5 bases). V was clipped by 2 bases and J by 5 bases, with 15 bases between them. The germline CDR1 and CDR2 sequences are MNHEY and SVGAGI. This CDR3 has 16 amino acids. The CDR3 reads CASSYPQGDVTGELFF. The CDR3 DNA is TGTGCCAGCAGTTACCCGCAGGGTGATGTAACCGGGGAGCTGTTTTTT.

This chain connects TRBV27 to TRBJ2-7; 8 bases match TRBD2. Looked up from germline, CDR1 is MNHEY and CDR2 is SMNVEV (reference sequence). CDR3 size: 15 residues. The V and J ends lost 6 bases and 4 bases, in that order; junction bases with no gene match: 11. The CDR3 DNA reads TGTGCCAGCAGATCTTATCCGGGGGGGAGATACGAGCAGTACTTC. Translated: CASRSYPGGRYEQYF.